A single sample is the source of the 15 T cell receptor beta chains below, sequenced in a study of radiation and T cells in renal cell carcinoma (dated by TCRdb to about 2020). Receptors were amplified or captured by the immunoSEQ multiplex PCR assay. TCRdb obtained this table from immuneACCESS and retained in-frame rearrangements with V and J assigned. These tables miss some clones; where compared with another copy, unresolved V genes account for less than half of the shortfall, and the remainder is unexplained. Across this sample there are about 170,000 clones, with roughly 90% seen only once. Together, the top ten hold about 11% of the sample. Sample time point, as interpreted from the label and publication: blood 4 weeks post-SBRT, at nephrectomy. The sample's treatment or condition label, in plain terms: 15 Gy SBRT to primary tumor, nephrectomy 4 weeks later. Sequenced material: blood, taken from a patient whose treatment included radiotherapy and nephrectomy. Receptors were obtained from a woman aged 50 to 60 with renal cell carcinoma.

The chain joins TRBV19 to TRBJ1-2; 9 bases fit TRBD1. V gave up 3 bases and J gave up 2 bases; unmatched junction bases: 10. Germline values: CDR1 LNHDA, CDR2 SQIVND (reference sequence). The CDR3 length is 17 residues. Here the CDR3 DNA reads TGTGCCAGTAGTATTCCGGACAGGGGTATAGGGAACTATGGCTACACCTTC. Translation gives CASSIPDRGIGNYGYTF.

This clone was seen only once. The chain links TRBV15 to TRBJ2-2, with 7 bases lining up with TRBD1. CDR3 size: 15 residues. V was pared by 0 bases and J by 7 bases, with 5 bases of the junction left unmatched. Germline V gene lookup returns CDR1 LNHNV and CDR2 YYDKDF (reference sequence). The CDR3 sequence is CATSRDKGANGELFF. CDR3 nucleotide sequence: TGTGCCACCAGCAGAGATAAGGGGGCGAACGGGGAGCTGTTTTTT.

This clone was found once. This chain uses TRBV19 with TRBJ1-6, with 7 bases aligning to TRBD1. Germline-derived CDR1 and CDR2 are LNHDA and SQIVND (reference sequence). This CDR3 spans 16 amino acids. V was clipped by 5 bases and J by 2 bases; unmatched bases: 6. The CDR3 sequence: CASSSQQGAYNSPLHF. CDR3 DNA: TGTGCCAGTAGTTCGCAGCAGGGGGCCTATAATTCACCCCTCCACTTT.

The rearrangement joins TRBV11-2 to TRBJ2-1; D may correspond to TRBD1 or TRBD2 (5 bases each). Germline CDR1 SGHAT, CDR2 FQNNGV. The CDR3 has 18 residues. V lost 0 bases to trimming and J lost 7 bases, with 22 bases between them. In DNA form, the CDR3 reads TGTGCCAGCAGCTTAGATCATGAATTGGGGGTTGTGCGAAATGAGCAGTTCTTC. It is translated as CASSLDHELGVVRNEQFF.

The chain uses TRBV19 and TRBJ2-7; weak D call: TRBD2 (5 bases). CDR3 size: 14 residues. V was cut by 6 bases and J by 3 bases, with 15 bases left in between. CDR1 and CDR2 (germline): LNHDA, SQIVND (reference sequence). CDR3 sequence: CASSRRTFGYEQYF. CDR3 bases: TGTGCCAGTAGCCGGAGGACGTTTGGCTACGAGCAGTACTTC.

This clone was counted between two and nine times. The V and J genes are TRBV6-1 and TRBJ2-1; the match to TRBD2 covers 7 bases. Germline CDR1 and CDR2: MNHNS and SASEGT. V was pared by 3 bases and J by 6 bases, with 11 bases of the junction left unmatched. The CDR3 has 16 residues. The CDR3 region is CASSDSLLTSSNEQFF. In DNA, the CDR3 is TGTGCCAGCAGTGATTCCCTATTGACTAGCAGCAATGAGCAGTTCTTC.

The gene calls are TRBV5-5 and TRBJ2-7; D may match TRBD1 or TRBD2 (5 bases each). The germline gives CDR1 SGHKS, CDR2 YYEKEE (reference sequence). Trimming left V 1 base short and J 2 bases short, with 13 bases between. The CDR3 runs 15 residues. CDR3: CASSLIGDPTYEQYF. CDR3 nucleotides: TGTGCCAGCAGCTTGATAGGGGACCCGACCTACGAGCAGTACTTC.

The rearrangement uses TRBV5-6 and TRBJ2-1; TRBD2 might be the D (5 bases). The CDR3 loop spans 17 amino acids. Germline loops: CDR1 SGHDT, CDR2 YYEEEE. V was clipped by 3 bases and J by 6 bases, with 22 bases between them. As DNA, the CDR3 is TGTGCCAGCAGCTACCTGAAGATCGCAGGAGGTGGCAATGAGCAGTTCTTC. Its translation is CASSYLKIAGGGNEQFF. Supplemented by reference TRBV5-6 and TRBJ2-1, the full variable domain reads DAGVTQSPTHLIKTRGQQVTLRCSPKSGHDTVSWYQQALGQGPQFIFQYYEEEERQRGNFPDRFSGHQFPNYSSELNVNALLLGDSALYLCASSYLKIAGGGNEQFFGPGTRLTVL.

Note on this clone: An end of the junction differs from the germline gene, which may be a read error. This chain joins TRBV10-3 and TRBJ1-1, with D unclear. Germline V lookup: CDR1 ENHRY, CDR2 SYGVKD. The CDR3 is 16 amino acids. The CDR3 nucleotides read TGTGCCAGCAGTTACGGGCCGGCAGTTACCTCCACTGAAGCTTTCTTT. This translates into CASSYGPAVTSTEAFF.

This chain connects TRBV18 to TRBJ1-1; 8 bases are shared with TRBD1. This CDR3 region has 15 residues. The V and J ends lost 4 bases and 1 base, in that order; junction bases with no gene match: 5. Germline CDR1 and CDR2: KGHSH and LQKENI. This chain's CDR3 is CASSQRQGKNTEAFF. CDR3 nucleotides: TGTGCCAGCTCACAAAGACAGGGGAAGAACACTGAAGCTTTCTTT.

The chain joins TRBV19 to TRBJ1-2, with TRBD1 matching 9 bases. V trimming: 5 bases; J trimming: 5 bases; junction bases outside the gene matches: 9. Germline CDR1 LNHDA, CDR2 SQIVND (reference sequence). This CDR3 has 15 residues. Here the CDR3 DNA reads TGTGCCAGTAGTGCACCCGGGACAGGGACATATGGCTACACCTTC. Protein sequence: CASSAPGTGTYGYTF.

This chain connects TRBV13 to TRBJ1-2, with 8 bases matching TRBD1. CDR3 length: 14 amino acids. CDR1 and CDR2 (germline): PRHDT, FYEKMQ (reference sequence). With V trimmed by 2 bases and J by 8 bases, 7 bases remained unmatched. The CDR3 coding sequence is TGTGCCAGCAGCTTACTGGACAGGGATCTAGGCTACACCTTC. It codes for CASSLLDRDLGYTF.

The chain's CDR3 is CASSLEAAHYNEQFF. The CDR3 region has the DNA TGTGCCAGCAGCTTGGAGGCAGCTCACTACAATGAGCAGTTCTTC. The chain couples TRBV5-4 to TRBJ2-1; D uncertain. This CDR3 is built from 15 residues. Germline CDR1 reads SGHNT; CDR2 reads YYREEE (reference sequence). V was clipped by 0 bases and J by 3 bases, with 10 bases between them.

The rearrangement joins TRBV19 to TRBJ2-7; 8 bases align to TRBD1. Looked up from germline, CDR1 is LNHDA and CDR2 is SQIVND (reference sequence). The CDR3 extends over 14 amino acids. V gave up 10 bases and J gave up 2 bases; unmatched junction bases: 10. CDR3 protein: CATTGTGEAYEQYF. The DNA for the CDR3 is TGTGCCACTACTGGGACAGGAGAGGCCTACGAGCAGTACTTC. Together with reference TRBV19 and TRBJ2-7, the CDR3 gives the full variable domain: DGGITQSPKYLFRKEGQNVTLSCEQNLNHDAMYWYRQDPGQGLRLIYYSQIVNDFQKGDIAEGYSVSREKKESFPLTVTSAQKNPTAFYLCATTGTGEAYEQYFGPGTRLTVT.

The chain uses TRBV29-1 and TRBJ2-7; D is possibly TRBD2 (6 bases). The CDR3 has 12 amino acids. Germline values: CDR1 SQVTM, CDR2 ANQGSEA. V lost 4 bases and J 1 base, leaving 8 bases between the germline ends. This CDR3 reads CSVVLASYEQYF. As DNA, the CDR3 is TGCAGCGTTGTACTAGCTTCCTACGAGCAGTACTTC.